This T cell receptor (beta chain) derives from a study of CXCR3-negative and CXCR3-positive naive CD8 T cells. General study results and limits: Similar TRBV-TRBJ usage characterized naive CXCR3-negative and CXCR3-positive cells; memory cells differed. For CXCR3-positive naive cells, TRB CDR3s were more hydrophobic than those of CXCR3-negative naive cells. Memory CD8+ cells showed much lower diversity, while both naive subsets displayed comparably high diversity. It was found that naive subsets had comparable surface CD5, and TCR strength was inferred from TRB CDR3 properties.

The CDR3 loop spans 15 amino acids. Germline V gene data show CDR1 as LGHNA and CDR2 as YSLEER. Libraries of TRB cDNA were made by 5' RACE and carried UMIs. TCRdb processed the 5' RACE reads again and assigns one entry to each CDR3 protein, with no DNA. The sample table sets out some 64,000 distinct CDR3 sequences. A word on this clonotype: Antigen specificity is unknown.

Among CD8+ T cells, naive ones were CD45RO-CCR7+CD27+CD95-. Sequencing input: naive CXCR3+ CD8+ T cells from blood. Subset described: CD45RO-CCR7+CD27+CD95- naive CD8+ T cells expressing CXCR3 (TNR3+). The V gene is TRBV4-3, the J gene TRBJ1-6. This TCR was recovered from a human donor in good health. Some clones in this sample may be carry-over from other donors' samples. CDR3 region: CASSQVSDPIQPLHF.